The entry below gives a single T cell receptor beta chain sequence along with its context. Its antigen is currently unknown. This sample stems from a study of cytomegalovirus exposure and HLA in healthy donors. The primer mix had 60 Vbeta and 13 Jbeta primers. Using immunoSEQ multiplex PCR, the repertoire was profiled, and TCRdb retains in-frame clones only, with some absent. The sample lists 170,000 or so clones, 80% occurring once. Each donor's status was that of a healthy bone marrow donor. Study-level findings and limits: Within a later analysis, the majority of CMV-associated TCR beta chains appeared HLA-restricted. Some public TCRs appeared in many individuals, while most sequences were rare. For most subjects, TCR beta sequences were reported to predict HLA-A and HLA-B alleles with accuracy.

This CDR3 contains 12 residues. Germline CDR1 GTSNPN, CDR2 SVGIG (reference sequence). Deletions cut 0 bases from V and 7 bases from J, with 9 bases between. The J gene is TRBJ1-2, the V gene TRBV30; D unresolved. This TCR derives from a boy between 10 and 17 years old in good health and CMV-seronegative. Sample: PBMCs. The CDR3 loop is CAWSVFFPGYTF. CDR3 sequence (DNA): TGTGCCTGGAGTGTATTCTTCCCTGGCTACACCTTC.